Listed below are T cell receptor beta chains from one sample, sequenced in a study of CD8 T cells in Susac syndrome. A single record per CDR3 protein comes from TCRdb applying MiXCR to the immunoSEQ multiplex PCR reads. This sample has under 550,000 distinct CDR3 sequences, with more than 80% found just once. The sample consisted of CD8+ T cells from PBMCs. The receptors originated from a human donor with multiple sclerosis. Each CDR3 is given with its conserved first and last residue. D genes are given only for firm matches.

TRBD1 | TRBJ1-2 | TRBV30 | CAWIPGQSSYGYTF
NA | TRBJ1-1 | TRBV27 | CASSYSQDTEAFF
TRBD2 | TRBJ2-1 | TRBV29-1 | CSVSGLAVYNEQFF
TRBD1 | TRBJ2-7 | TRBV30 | CAWSQVDRVGDEQYF
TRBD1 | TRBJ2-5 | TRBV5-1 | CASSIGQGAQETQYF
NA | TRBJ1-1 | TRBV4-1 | CASSPSTTEAFF
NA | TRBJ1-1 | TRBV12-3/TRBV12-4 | CASRDSANTEAFF
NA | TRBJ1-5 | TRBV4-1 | CASSQVNQPQHF
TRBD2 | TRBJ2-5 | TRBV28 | CASSSQREIGGETQYF
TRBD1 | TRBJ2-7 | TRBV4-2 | CASSQPRTGGPYEQYF